These 19 T cell receptor beta chains were sequenced from one sample in a study of beta chain features in type 1 diabetes. The whole isolated RNA underwent reverse transcription, so sequencing captured expressed TCRB transcripts. Generated by immunoSEQ multiplex PCR, the TCRdb table keeps only in-frame clones and is missing some. The table lists 810,000 or so clones, 15% to 20% of them singletons. Sequenced sample: naive CD4+ T cells from blood. The receptors shown here come from a woman between 18 and 29 years old in good health.

The V gene is TRBV11-2, the J gene TRBJ1-5; TRBD1 aligns across 11 bases. V was pared by 5 bases and J by 6 bases, with 6 bases of the junction left unmatched. The CDR3 totals 15 residues. Germline-derived CDR1 and CDR2 are SGHAT and FQNNGV. Written as DNA, the CDR3 is TGTGCCAGCAGCAAAGGACAGGGGGCGTCTCAGCCCCAGCATTTT. Encoded protein: CASSKGQGASQPQHF.

The chain uses TRBV6-1 and TRBJ2-3; D gene ambiguous. CDR1 and CDR2 (germline): MNHNS, SASEGT. V was trimmed by 2 bases and J by 0 bases, leaving 9 bases between them. This CDR3 is built from 15 residues. CDR3 coding DNA: TGTGCCAGCAGTGAAAACGGGCCGAGCACAGATACGCAGTATTTT. It specifies CASSENGPSTDTQYF.

The CDR3, as DNA: TGTGCCAGCAGTGAATTTGAAGGGAACACTGAAGCTTTCTTT. This codes for CASSEFEGNTEAFF. The chain links TRBV25-1 to TRBJ1-1; D call uncertain. The CDR3 length is 14 residues. From germline, CDR1 is MGHDK and CDR2 SYGVNS. V dropped 1 base and J dropped 1 base, with 7 bases sitting between them.

CDR3 residues: CASSKRLAGPYNEQFF. CDR3 bases: TGTGCCAGCAGCAAGAGACTAGCGGGTCCCTACAATGAGCAGTTCTTC. The rearrangement joins TRBV11-3 to TRBJ2-1, with 10 bases matching TRBD2. Trimming at V came to 5 bases and at J to 2 bases, leaving 6 bases not matched to a gene. This CDR3 is built from 16 residues. From germline, CDR1 is SGHNT and CDR2 YENEEA.

As to this clone: Other DNA sequences of this sample code for an identical CDR3. This chain links TRBV18 with TRBJ1-1; D uncertain. The CDR3 contains 11 residues. Between the trimmed V and J ends, which lost 2 bases and 2 bases, there was a span of 0 bases. CDR1 is KGHSH and CDR2 is LQKENI in the germline V gene. CDR3 loop: CASSPNTEAFF. CDR3 DNA: TGTGCCAGCTCACCAAACACTGAAGCTTTCTTT.

The chain recombines TRBV5-4 with TRBJ2-3; 10 bases fit TRBD2. CDR3 size: 15 residues. With V trimmed by 4 bases and J by 3 bases, 5 bases remained unmatched. CDR1 and CDR2 (germline): SGHNT, YYREEE (reference sequence). CDR3 region: CASSLRGLATDTQYF. The CDR3 bases are TGTGCCAGCAGCCTTAGGGGACTAGCGACAGATACGCAGTATTTT.

This clone was observed a handful of times. The CDR3 loop reads CASSLGSSGEKLFF. CDR3 in DNA: TGCGCCAGCAGCTTGGGGTCATCGGGGGAAAAACTGTTTTTT. The V gene is TRBV5-1, the J gene TRBJ1-4; D remains unclear. The CDR3 consists of 14 residues. CDR1 is SGHRS and CDR2 is YFSETQ in the germline V gene. Trimming left V 0 bases short and J 8 bases short, with 11 bases between.

The J gene is TRBJ2-7, the V gene TRBV7-2, with D maybe TRBD1 (5 bases). The CDR3 contains 15 residues. Germline CDR1 and CDR2: SGHTA and FQGNSA. V lost 2 bases and J 6 bases, leaving 17 bases between the germline ends. CDR3 sequence (DNA): TGTGCCAGCAGCTTATTTGGCAGGGTGTCGGGCGAGCAGTACTTC. This codes for CASSLFGRVSGEQYF. The whole variable domain, filled in from reference TRBV7-2 and TRBJ2-7, reads GAGVSQSPSNKVTEKGKDVELRCDPISGHTALYWYRQSLGQGLEFLIYFQGNSAPDKSGLPSDRFSAERTGGSVSTLTIQRTQQEDSAVYLCASSLFGRVSGEQYFGPGTRLTVT.

This clone showed up just a few times. V usage is TRBV15 and J usage is TRBJ2-1, with 10 bases matching TRBD2. Germline values: CDR1 LNHNV, CDR2 YYDKDF (reference sequence). V was pared by 9 bases and J by 9 bases, with 11 bases of the junction left unmatched. The CDR3 runs to 14 residues. DNA of the CDR3: TGTGCCACGTCGGGCTCTAGCGGGAGAGTTGAGCAGTTCTTC. It codes for CATSGSSGRVEQFF.

The CDR3 region is CASTGFRGPSAEAFF. CDR3 coding DNA: TGCGCCAGCACCGGCTTCAGGGGTCCCAGCGCTGAAGCTTTCTTT. The chain combines TRBV5-1 with TRBJ1-1, with D perhaps TRBD1 (6 bases). V lost 6 bases and J lost 6, with 21 bases in between. Germline CDR1 SGHRS, CDR2 YFSETQ. This CDR3 has 15 amino acids.

The chain uses TRBV7-2 and TRBJ1-2; 12 bases fit TRBD1. The CDR3 runs 15 residues. Germline trimming cut 6 bases from V and 8 bases from J; bases unmatched to any gene: 10. The germline gives CDR1 SGHTA, CDR2 FQGNSA. CDR3 amino acids: CASRRGQGASIGYTF. The CDR3, as DNA: TGTGCCAGCAGACGGGGACAGGGGGCTTCTATCGGCTACACCTTC.

This clone has more than one count but fewer than ten. CDR3 amino acids: CASSQGKPGANTQYF. For the CDR3, the DNA is TGCGCCAGCAGCCAAGGGAAACCGGGAGCTAATACGCAGTATTTT. This chain uses TRBV4-3 with TRBJ2-3; D may be TRBD2 (6 bases). Trimming left V 1 base short and J 7 bases short, with 15 bases between. This CDR3 comprises 15 residues. Germline loops: CDR1 LGHNA, CDR2 YSLEER.

The V gene is TRBV7-9, the J gene TRBJ2-1; tentatively, D is TRBD1 (6 bases). V was pared by 5 bases and J by 2 bases, with 16 bases between. This CDR3 region has 16 residues. Germline-derived CDR1 and CDR2 are SEHNR and FQNEAQ (reference sequence). CDR3 amino acids: CASSQLKGETYNEQFF. CDR3 coding DNA: TGTGCCAGCAGCCAACTCAAGGGGGAGACCTACAATGAGCAGTTCTTC.

The chain uses TRBV6-1 and TRBJ2-7; 7 nucleotides match TRBD2. From germline, CDR1 is MNHNS and CDR2 SASEGT. The CDR3 sequence is 14 residues long. Trimming took 3 bases from V and 2 from J; bases not matched to a gene: 4. CDR3 residues: CASSESGGAYEQYF. CDR3 DNA: TGTGCCAGCAGTGAGTCGGGAGGTGCCTACGAGCAGTACTTC.

This clone occurred a few times. The chain recombines TRBV29-1 with TRBJ1-4, with D maybe TRBD1 (5 bases). Deletions cut 6 bases from V and 3 bases from J, with 11 bases between. The germline V gene encodes CDR1 SQVTM and CDR2 ANQGSEA. The CDR3 has 13 amino acids. This CDR3 reads CSVGVRPNEKLFF. In DNA, the CDR3 is TGCAGCGTGGGGGTGAGACCTAATGAAAAACTGTTTTTT.

The V call is TRBV7-9, the J call TRBJ1-1, with D maybe TRBD1 (5 bases). Per germline, CDR1 SEHNR and CDR2 FQNEAQ (reference sequence). Trimming stripped 5 bases from V and 4 bases from J, with 17 bases between. The CDR3 sequence is 15 residues long. The CDR3 DNA follows: TGTGCCAGCAGCAGCCGGGGGGAGAGGAGCACTGAAGCTTTCTTT. This encodes CASSSRGERSTEAFF.

CDR3 amino acids: CASSEQGLQETQYF. The CDR3 coding sequence is TGTGCCAGCTCAGAACAGGGCCTCCAAGAGACCCAGTACTTC. The V gene is TRBV18, the J gene TRBJ2-5; TRBD1 might be the D (6 bases). The germline CDR1 and CDR2 sequences are KGHSH and LQKENI. This CDR3 spans 14 amino acids. The V end lost 5 bases, the J end lost 1 base, and 11 bases lay between the germline ends.

The gene calls are TRBV10-2 and TRBJ2-7; 7 nucleotides align to TRBD2. The ends lost 6 bases at V and 5 bases at J; junction bases unmatched: 10. Germline CDR1 WSHSY, CDR2 SAAADI. The CDR3 has 14 amino acids. CDR3 region: CASSHRTRNDEQYF. Written as DNA, the CDR3 is TGCGCCAGCAGCCACAGGACTAGAAATGACGAGCAGTACTTC.

This chain connects TRBV7-9 to TRBJ2-4; TRBD1 matches at 8 bases. Germline V gene sequence: CDR1 SEHNR, CDR2 FQNEAQ (reference sequence). V lost 2 bases to trimming and J lost 7 bases; unmatched junction nucleotides: 4. This CDR3 has 14 amino acids. The CDR3 nucleotides are TGTGCCAGCAGCTTAACCGGACAGGGTAACATTCAGTACTTC. Its translation is CASSLTGQGNIQYF.